This T cell receptor beta chain was sequenced during a study of control samples from healthy donors and cancer patients. J gave up 3 bases and V 4 bases, and 2 bases lay outside the gene matches. CDR1 and CDR2 from the germline V gene are SGHKS and YYEKEE (reference sequence). This CDR3 has 14 residues. Assay: immunoSEQ multiplex PCR; the TCRdb copy retains only in-frame clones and omits some. Of under 200,000 clones listed, around 88% are singletons. Sequences were obtained from blood. The sequence was obtained from a woman aged 25 to 39 in good health. The chain carries TRBV5-5 and TRBJ2-7; 12 bases match TRBD2. The CDR3 coding sequence is TGTGCCAGCAGCCGGACTAGCGGGATCTACGAGCAGTACTTC. Protein product: CASSRTSGIYEQYF.